This paragraph reports one TCR beta chain. Antigen: not known. This sample is drawn from a study of response to subunit inactivated influenza vaccine. Study-wide results and limits: There was a suggestion from the authors that each seasonal influenza vaccination recruits few new T cells.

MiXCR, applied by TCRdb to the RT-PCR reads, yields one record per CDR3 protein. The data show hundreds of thousands of distinct CDR3 sequences, roughly 8.2% seen once. There are 16 residues in the CDR3. Per the germline V gene, CDR1 is GTSNPN and CDR2 is SVGIG (reference sequence). Trimming took 0 bases from V and 3 from J; bases not matched to a gene: 8. The material was PBMCs from blood, obtained around 25 months after vaccination. The chain joins TRBV30 to TRBJ1-1; 9 positions agree with TRBD1. This TCR came from a man in his fifties or sixties who received an inactivated influenza vaccine. As DNA, the CDR3 is TGTGCCTGGAGTGTTCCACACAGGGGGCGTGACACTGAAGCTTTCTTT. Its protein product is CAWSVPHRGRDTEAFF.